This is a list of T cell receptor beta chains from one sample in a study of CD8 T cells in ankylosing spondylitis. TCRdb reprocessed the 5' RACE reads via MiXCR and lists one record per CDR3 protein. The data show around 160,000 distinct CDR3 sequences, with under 14% seen just once and about 27% held by the top ten. Input material: blood, either unsorted or a sorted T cell fraction (not recorded which). These receptors were collected from a male donor with ankylosing spondylitis or in good health (not recorded which). The CDR3 runs from the conserved cysteine through the conserved F or W. D genes are given only for firm matches. The size entry is marked missing in some rows and otherwise reads once, few, many or a size class.

TRBD1	TRBJ1-3	many	TRBV20-1	CSALDRRGNTIYF	TGCAGTGCTTTGGACAGGAGGGGAAACACCATATATTTT
-	TRBJ1-1	-	TRBV12-3/TRBV12-4	CASQIASTEAFF	TGTGCCAGTCAAATCGCGAGCACTGAAGCTTTCTTT
TRBD2	TRBJ2-5	many	TRBV11-3	CASSVSRGGWYREAQYF	TGTGCCAGCAGCGTATCCCGGGGAGGGTGGTACAGAGAGGCCCAGTACTTC
-	TRBJ2-2	-	TRBV3-1	CASTQRSGTGELFF	TGTGCCAGCACCCAGAGGTCCGGCACCGGGGAGCTGTTTTTT
-	TRBJ2-3	many	TRBV9	CASSASTTRGDTQYF	TGTGCCAGCAGCGCGTCGACTACCCGCGGGGATACGCAGTATTTT
TRBD1	TRBJ2-2	many	TRBV5-4	CASSLGQGSNTGELFF	TGTGCCAGCAGCTTGGGACAGGGGTCGAACACCGGGGAGCTGTTTTTT
-	TRBJ2-3	many	TRBV27	CASSLAGTWRDTQYF	TGTGCCAGCAGTTTAGCCGGGACGTGGAGAGATACGCAGTATTTT
TRBD2	TRBJ2-1	many	TRBV27	CASSEGLAGGFDNEQFF	TGTGCCAGCAGTGAGGGACTAGCGGGGGGGTTCGACAATGAGCAGTTCTTC
-	TRBJ1-1	many	TRBV10-3	CAISESIAYEAFF	TGTGCCATCAGTGAGTCGATCGCCTATGAAGCTTTCTTT
TRBD2	TRBJ2-2	-	TRBV20-1	CSARGLAGESTGELFF	TGCAGTGCGAGGGGACTAGCGGGAGAGTCTACCGGGGAGCTGTTTTTT
-	TRBJ2-7	few	TRBV2	CASSEVGWEQYF	TGTGCCAGCAGTGAAGTAGGGTGGGAGCAGTACTTC
-	TRBJ1-1	few	TRBV7-9	CASSLGGIRNTEAFF	TGTGCCAGCAGCTTAGGGGGGATTCGGAACACTGAAGCTTTCTTT
TRBD1	TRBJ2-1	many	TRBV4-3	CASSHGDSYNEQFF	TGCGCCAGCAGCCACGGGGACAGCTACAATGAGCAGTTCTTC
-	TRBJ2-7	many	TRBV10-2	CASSRQDYEQYF	TGCGCCAGCAGCAGACAAGACTACGAGCAGTACTTC
-	TRBJ1-5	many	TRBV6-5	CASSASNSNQPQHF	TGTGCCAGCAGTGCCTCGAATAGCAATCAGCCCCAGCATTTT
TRBD1	TRBJ1-5	many	TRBV25-1	CASSRRGPSNQPQHF	TGTGCCAGCAGCCGTAGGGGGCCGAGCAATCAGCCCCAGCATTTT
-	TRBJ1-1	many	TRBV7-8	CASSLATARTEAFF	TGTGCCAGCAGCTTAGCGACAGCGCGCACTGAAGCTTTCTTT
TRBD2	TRBJ2-4	many	TRBV9	CASSVGTSGKNIQYF	TGTGCCAGCAGCGTAGGGACTAGCGGCAAAAACATTCAGTACTTC
-	TRBJ1-5	few	TRBV7-2	CASSPLQGGNQPQHF	TGTGCCAGCAGCCCACTACAGGGAGGCAATCAGCCCCAGCATTTT
TRBD1	TRBJ2-3	few	TRBV6-6	CASRRQGADTQYF	TGTGCCAGCAGACGACAGGGGGCAGATACGCAGTATTTT
-	TRBJ1-1	many	TRBV15	CATSREGENTEAFF	TGTGCCACCAGCAGAGAGGGGGAGAACACTGAAGCTTTCTTT
-	TRBJ2-1	many	TRBV29-1	CSVGEAEQFF	TGCAGCGTTGGCGAGGCGGAGCAGTTCTTC
-	TRBJ2-7	many	TRBV10-1	CASSDRGYEQYF	TGCGCCAGCAGTGATCGCGGCTACGAGCAGTACTTC
-	TRBJ2-7	-	TRBV5-1	CASSLEMGSSYEQYF	TGCGCCAGCAGCTTGGAGATGGGTAGCTCCTACGAGCAGTACTTC
-	TRBJ2-7	many	TRBV6-1	CASRSPGQKVIEQYF	TGTGCCAGCAGGTCCCCGGGACAAAAGGTCATCGAGCAGTACTTC
-	TRBJ2-3	many	TRBV5-1	CASSLDGGRTDTQYF	TGCGCCAGCAGCTTGGACGGGGGGCGCACAGATACGCAGTATTTT
-	TRBJ2-5	few	TRBV29-1	CSVVSGAETQYF	TGCAGCGTCGTTAGCGGTGCCGAGACCCAGTACTTC
TRBD1	TRBJ1-2	few	TRBV4-3	CASSQAPGQGNYGYTF	TGCGCCAGCAGCCAAGCCCCGGGACAGGGAAACTATGGCTACACCTTC
TRBD1	TRBJ1-1	-	TRBV14	CASSRDSRTEAFF	TGTGCCAGCAGCCGGGACAGCCGCACTGAAGCTTTCTTT
-	TRBJ2-1	many	TRBV20-1	CSAPSRVGLNEQFF	TGCAGTGCTCCATCAAGGGTGGGGCTTAATGAGCAGTTCTTC
TRBD2	TRBJ2-5	many	TRBV20-1	CSARDDGASGRAVGKTQYF	TGCAGTGCTAGAGATGACGGGGCTAGCGGGAGGGCCGTGGGAAAGACCCAGTACTTC
TRBD2	TRBJ2-7	-	TRBV5-1	CASSFTLRTSGGTYEQYF	TGCGCCAGCAGTTTTACTCTGCGGACTAGCGGGGGGACCTACGAGCAGTACTTC
TRBD1	TRBJ2-5	many	TRBV5-1	CASRGTTGGTPQYF	TGCGCCAGCAGGGGAACGACAGGGGGAACTCCCCAGTACTTC
-	TRBJ1-1	few	TRBV9	CASSPRTEQTFFF	TGTGCCAGCAGCCCCCGGACTGAACAGACCTTTTTCTTT
-	TRBJ1-1	many	TRBV15	CATLLNTEAFF	TGTGCCACGTTACTGAACACTGAAGCTTTCTTT
-	TRBJ2-1	few	TRBV11-2	CASSFPGPSNEQFF	TGTGCCAGCAGCTTCCCGGGGCCCAGCAATGAGCAGTTCTTC
-	TRBJ2-5	few	TRBV4-3	CASSQEIAQETQYF	TGCGCCAGCAGCCAAGAGATAGCTCAAGAGACCCAGTACTTC
-	TRBJ2-1	-	TRBV11-2	CASSLESLADEQFF	TGTGCCAGCAGCTTAGAGTCCCTAGCTGATGAGCAGTTCTTC
-	TRBJ2-1	few	TRBV7-9	CASSPRVNFSYNEQFF	TGTGCCAGCAGCCCGAGGGTCAACTTCTCCTACAATGAGCAGTTCTTC
TRBD2	TRBJ2-1	few	TRBV12-3/TRBV12-4	CASSLGLAGGTSTFF	TGTGCCAGCAGCCTAGGACTAGCGGGAGGGACGAGCACGTTCTTC